The 8 T cell receptor beta chains below come from one sample, sequenced in a study of blood T cell repertoires in COVID-19. Produced via immunoSEQ multiplex PCR; TCRdb's table is partial and in-frame only. The sample carries under 350,000 clones, 75% to 90% recorded once. The material sequenced was peripheral blood. All receptors come from a man aged 40-49 years with acute or convalescent COVID-19.

The chain's CDR3 is CASSFQGVSNTEAFF. In nucleotides, the CDR3 is TGTGCCAGCAGCTTTCAGGGGGTGTCTAACACTGAAGCTTTCTTT. The rearrangement joins TRBV5-6 to TRBJ1-1, with 7 bases identical to TRBD1. The V gene's germline CDR1 is SGHDT and CDR2 YYEEEE. CDR3 length: 15 residues. Germline trimming cut 2 bases from V and 2 bases from J; bases unmatched to any gene: 6.

The rearrangement uses TRBV4-1 and TRBJ2-4; maybe TRBD1 (6 bases). The germline V gene encodes CDR1 MGHRA and CDR2 YSYEKL. Trimming removed 3 bases from V and 9 bases from J, with 24 bases in between. The CDR3 sequence is 17 residues long. The CDR3 DNA reads as TGCGCCAGCAGCCAGGGGGCCCACGAGGACAGCCTCAGCATTCAGTACTTC. It is translated as CASSQGAHEDSLSIQYF.

The V call is TRBV30, the J call TRBJ1-3, with D hard to call. V gave up 4 bases and J gave up 1 base, with 5 bases separating them. Germline loops: CDR1 GTSNPN, CDR2 SVGIG (reference sequence). CDR3 length: 12 amino acids. This CDR3 is CAWTLSGNTIYF. DNA for the CDR3: TGTGCCTGGACCCTATCTGGAAACACCATATATTTT. Looking up the rest from reference TRBV30 and TRBJ1-3 gives the full variable domain: SQTIHQWPATLVQPVGSPLSLECTVEGTSNPNLYWYRQAAGRGLQLLFYSVGIGQISSEVPQNLSASRPQDRQFILSSKKLLLSDSGFYLCAWTLSGNTIYFGEGSWLTVV.

The gene calls are TRBV2 and TRBJ1-4, with D hard to call. V gave up 7 bases and J gave up 0 bases, with 6 bases separating them. CDR3 length equals 13 residues. The V gene's germline CDR1 is SNHLY and CDR2 FYNNEI. CDR3 loop: CASIRSTNEKLFF. The CDR3, as DNA: TGTGCCAGCATCAGATCAACTAATGAAAAACTGTTTTTT.

Notes on this clone: The same CDR3 is also encoded by other DNA sequences in this sample. This chain links TRBV12-5 with TRBJ1-1; no clear D. CDR3 length: 15 amino acids. The V and J ends lost 9 bases and 6 bases respectively, with 23 bases between them. Germline V lookup: CDR1 LGHNT, CDR2 FRNRAP. Here the CDR3 DNA reads TGTGCTAGCGGTCCTCCCCCGGCCCGAGGGTCTGAAGCTTTCTTT. It translates to CASGPPPARGSEAFF. Using reference TRBV12-5 and TRBJ1-1 for the parts outside the CDR3, the full variable domain is DARVTQTPRHKVTEMGQEVTMRCQPILGHNTVFWYRQTMMQGLELLAYFRNRAPLDDSGMPKDRFSAEMPDATLATLKIQPSEPRDSAVYFCASGPPPARGSEAFFGQGTRLTVV.

The rearrangement uses TRBV20-1 and TRBJ1-6, with D hard to call. From germline, CDR1 is DFQATT and CDR2 SNEGSKA (reference sequence). The CDR3 length is 9 residues. Trimming left V 5 bases short and J 13 bases short, with 6 bases between. In DNA, the CDR3 is TGCAGTGCTGGCTCTCCCCTCCACTTT. Protein sequence: CSAGSPLHF.

V gene TRBV15 combines with J gene TRBJ1-2; D is possibly TRBD1 (6 bases). The CDR3 has 13 residues. Per germline, CDR1 LNHNV and CDR2 YYDKDF (reference sequence). V was trimmed by 6 bases and J by 2 bases, leaving 10 bases between them. CDR3 residues: CATRVGQNYGYTF. CDR3 DNA: TGTGCCACCAGGGTAGGACAGAACTATGGCTACACCTTC.

In its sample, this clone was seen once. The rearrangement uses TRBV5-1 and TRBJ2-1; D gene ambiguous. The germline V and J ends were trimmed by 2 bases and 3 bases, with 9 bases remaining between them. CDR1 and CDR2 from the germline V gene are SGHRS and YFSETQ. The CDR3 extends over 14 amino acids. CDR3 sequence reads: CASSLQLDYNEQFF. The CDR3 DNA is TGCGCCAGCAGCTTACAGCTGGACTACAATGAGCAGTTCTTC.